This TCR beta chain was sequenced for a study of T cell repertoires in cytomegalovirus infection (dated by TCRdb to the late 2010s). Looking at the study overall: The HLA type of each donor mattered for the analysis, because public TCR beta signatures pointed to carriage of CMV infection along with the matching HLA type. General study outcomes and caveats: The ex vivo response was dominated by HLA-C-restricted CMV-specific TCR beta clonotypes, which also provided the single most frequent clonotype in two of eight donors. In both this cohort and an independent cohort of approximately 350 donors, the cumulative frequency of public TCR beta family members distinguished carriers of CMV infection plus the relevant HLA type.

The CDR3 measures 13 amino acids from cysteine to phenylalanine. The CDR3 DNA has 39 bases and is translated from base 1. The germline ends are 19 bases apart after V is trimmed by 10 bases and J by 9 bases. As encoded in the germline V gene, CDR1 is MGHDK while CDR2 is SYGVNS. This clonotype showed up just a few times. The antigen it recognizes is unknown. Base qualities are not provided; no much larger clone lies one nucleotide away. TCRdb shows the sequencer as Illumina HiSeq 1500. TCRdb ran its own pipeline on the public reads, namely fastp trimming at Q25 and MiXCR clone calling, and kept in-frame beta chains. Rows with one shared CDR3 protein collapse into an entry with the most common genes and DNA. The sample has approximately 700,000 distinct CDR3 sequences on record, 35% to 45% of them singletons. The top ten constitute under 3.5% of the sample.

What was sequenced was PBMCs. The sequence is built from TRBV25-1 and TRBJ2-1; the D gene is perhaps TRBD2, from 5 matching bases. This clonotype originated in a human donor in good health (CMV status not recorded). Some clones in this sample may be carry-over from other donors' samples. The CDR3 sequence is CATRASGSAEQFF. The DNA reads TGTGCCACCCGGGCTTCTGGGAGCGCTGAGCAGTTCTTC.